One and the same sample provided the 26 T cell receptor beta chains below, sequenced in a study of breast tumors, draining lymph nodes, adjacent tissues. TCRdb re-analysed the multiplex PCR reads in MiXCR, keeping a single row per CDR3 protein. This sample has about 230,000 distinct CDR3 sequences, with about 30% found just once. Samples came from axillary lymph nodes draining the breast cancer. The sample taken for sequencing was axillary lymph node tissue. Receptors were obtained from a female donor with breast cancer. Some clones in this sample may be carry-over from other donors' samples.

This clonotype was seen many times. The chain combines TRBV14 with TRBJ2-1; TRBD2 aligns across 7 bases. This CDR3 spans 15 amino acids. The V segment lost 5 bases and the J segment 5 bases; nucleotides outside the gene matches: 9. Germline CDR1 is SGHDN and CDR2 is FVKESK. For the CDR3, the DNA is TGTGCCAGCAGCTCGTCGGGACTACCGGACAATGAGCAGTTCTTC. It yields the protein CASSSSGLPDNEQFF.

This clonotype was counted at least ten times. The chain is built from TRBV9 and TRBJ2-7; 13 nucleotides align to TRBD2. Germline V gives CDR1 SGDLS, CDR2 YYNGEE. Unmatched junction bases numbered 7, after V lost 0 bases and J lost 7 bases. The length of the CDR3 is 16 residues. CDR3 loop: CASSVGGLAGVREQYF. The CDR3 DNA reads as TGTGCCAGCAGCGTAGGTGGACTAGCGGGAGTGCGGGAGCAGTACTTC.

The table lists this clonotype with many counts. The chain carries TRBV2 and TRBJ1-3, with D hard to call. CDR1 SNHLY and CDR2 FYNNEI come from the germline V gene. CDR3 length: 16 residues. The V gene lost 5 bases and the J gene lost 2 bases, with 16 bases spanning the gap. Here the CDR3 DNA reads TGTGCCAGCAGTCCCTCGGGCGGCGGTCCTGGAAACACCATATATTTT. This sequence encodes CASSPSGGGPGNTIYF.

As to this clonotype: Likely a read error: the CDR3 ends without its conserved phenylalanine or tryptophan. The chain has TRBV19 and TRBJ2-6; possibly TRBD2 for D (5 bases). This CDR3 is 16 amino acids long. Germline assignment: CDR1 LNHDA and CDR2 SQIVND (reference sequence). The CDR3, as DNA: TGTGCCGGTAGTCCTAGACGAGGGTCTGGGGCCAACGTCCTGACTTCC. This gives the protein CAGSPRRGSGANVLTS.

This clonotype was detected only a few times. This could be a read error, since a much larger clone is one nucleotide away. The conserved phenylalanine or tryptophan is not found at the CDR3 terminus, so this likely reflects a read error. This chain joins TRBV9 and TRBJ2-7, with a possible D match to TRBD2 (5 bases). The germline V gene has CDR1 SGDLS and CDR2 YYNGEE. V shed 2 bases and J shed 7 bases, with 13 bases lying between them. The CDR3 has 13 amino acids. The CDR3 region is CASSVTGEGEQYS. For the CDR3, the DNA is TGTGCCAGCAGCGTGACTGGCGAGGGAGAGCAGTACTCC.

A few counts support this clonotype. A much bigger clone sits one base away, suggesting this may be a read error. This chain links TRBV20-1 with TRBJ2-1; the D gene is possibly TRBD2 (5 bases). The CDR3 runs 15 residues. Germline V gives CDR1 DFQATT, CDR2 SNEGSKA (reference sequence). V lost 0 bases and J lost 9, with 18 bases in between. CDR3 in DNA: TGCAGTGCTAGAGATCCGGGGAACCCTACCCCTGAGCAGTTCTTC. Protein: CSARDPGNPTPEQFF.

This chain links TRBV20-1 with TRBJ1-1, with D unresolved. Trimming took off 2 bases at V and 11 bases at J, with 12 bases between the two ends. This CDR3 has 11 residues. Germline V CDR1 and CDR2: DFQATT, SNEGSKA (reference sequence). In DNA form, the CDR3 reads TGCAGTGCTAGACTAGCGGGAGTGGCTTTCTTT. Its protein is CSARLAGVAFF.

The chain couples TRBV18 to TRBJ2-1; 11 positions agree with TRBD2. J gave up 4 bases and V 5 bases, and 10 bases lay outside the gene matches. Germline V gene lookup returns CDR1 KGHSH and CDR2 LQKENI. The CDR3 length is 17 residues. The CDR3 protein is CASSSGLAGSLYNEQFF. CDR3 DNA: TGTGCCAGCTCAAGTGGACTAGCGGGCTCGCTGTACAATGAGCAGTTCTTC.

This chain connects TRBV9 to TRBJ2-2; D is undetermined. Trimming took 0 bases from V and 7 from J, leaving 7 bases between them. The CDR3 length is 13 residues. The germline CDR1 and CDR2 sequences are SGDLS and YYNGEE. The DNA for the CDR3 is TGTGCCAGCAGCGTAGCGCCGGGCGGGGAGCTGTTTTTT. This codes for CASSVAPGGELFF. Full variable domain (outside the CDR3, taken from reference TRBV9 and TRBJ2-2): DSGVTQTPKHLITATGQRVTLRCSPRSGDLSVYWYQQSLDQGLQFLIQYYNGEERAKGNILERFSAQQFPDLHSELNLSSLELGDSALYFCASSVAPGGELFFGEGSRLTVL.

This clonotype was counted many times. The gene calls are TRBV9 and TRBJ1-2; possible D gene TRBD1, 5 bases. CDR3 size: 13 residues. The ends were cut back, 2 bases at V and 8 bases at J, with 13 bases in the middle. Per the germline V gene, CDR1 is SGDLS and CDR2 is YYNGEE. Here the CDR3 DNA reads TGTGCCAGCAGCGTCAGGGTAGGTGAAGGCTACACCTTC. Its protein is CASSVRVGEGYTF.

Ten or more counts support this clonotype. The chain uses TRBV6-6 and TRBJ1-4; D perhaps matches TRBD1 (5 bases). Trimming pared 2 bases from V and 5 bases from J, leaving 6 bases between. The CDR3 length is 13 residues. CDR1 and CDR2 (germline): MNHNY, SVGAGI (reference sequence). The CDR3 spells CASSYRDNEKLFF. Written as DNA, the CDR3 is TGTGCCAGCAGTTACCGGGACAATGAAAAACTGTTTTTT.

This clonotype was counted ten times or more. CDR3 nucleotides: TGTGCCACCAGCAGAGAGGGAGCGCGCAATGAGCAGTTCTTC. This translates into CATSREGARNEQFF. The V call is TRBV15, the J call TRBJ2-1; possible D gene TRBD2, 5 bases. CDR3 length: 14 amino acids. The V and J ends lost 0 bases and 6 bases respectively, with 9 bases between them. In germline, CDR1 is LNHNV, CDR2 YYDKDF (reference sequence).

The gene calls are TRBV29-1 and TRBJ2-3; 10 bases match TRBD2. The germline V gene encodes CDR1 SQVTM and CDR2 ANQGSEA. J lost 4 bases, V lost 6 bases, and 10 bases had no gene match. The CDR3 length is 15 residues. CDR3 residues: CSVENSGRRPDTQYF. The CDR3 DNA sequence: TGCAGCGTGGAAAATAGCGGGAGGCGCCCAGATACGCAGTATTTT.

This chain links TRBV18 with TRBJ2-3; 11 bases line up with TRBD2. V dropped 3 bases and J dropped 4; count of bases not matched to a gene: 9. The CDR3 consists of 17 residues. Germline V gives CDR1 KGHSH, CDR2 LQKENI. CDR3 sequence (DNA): TGTGCCAGCTCACCTACCCGAACTAGCGGGAGTTCAGATACGCAGTATTTT. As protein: CASSPTRTSGSSDTQYF.

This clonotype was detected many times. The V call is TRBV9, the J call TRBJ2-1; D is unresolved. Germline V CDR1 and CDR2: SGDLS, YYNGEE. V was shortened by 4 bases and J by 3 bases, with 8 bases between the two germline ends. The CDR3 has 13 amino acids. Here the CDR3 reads CASSPLDYNEQFF. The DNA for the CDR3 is TGTGCCAGCAGCCCCCTTGACTACAATGAGCAGTTCTTC.

The CDR3 spells CASSTGVSNQPQHF. The CDR3 DNA reads as TGTGCCAGTAGCACAGGGGTTAGCAATCAGCCCCAGCATTTT. The rearrangement joins TRBV19 to TRBJ1-5, with 7 bases aligning to TRBD1. Germline V CDR1 and CDR2: LNHDA, SQIVND (reference sequence). CDR3 length equals 14 residues. The V gene end was trimmed by 6 bases and the J gene end by 0 bases; junction bases not matched to a gene: 2. The complete variable domain, with remaining parts taken from reference TRBV19 and TRBJ1-5, reads DGGITQSPKYLFRKEGQNVTLSCEQNLNHDAMYWYRQDPGQGLRLIYYSQIVNDFQKGDIAEGYSVSREKKESFPLTVTSAQKNPTAFYLCASSTGVSNQPQHFGDGTRLSIL.

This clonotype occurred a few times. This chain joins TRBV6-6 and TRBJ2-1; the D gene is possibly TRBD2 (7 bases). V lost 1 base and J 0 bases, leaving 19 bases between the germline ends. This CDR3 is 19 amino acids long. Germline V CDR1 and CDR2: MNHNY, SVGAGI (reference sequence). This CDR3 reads CASSYFIGEGGGSYNEQFF. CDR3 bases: TGTGCCAGCAGTTACTTTATCGGGGAAGGGGGGGGCTCCTACAATGAGCAGTTCTTC.

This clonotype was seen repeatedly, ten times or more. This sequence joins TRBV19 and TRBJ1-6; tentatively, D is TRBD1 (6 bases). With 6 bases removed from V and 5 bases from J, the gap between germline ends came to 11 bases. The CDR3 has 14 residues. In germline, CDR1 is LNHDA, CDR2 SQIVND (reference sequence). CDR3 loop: CASRPRDNNSPLHF. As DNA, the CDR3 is TGTGCCAGTAGGCCGAGGGACAATAATTCACCCCTCCACTTT. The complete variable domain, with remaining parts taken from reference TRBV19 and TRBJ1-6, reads DGGITQSPKYLFRKEGQNVTLSCEQNLNHDAMYWYRQDPGQGLRLIYYSQIVNDFQKGDIAEGYSVSREKKESFPLTVTSAQKNPTAFYLCASRPRDNNSPLHFGNGTRLTVT.

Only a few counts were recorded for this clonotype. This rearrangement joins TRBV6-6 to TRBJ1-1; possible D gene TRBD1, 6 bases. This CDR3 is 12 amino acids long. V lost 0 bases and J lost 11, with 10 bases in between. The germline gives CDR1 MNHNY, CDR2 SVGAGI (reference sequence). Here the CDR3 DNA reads TGTGCCAGCAGTTACTCAGGGGGTACGGCTTTCTTT. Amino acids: CASSYSGGTAFF.

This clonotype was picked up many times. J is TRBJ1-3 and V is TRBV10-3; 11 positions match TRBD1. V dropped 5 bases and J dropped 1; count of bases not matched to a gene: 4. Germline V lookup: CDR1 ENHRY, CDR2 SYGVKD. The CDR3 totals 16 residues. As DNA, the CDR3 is TGTGCCATCAGTACCCGGGACAGGGGGTCTGGAAACACCATATATTTT. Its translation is CAISTRDRGSGNTIYF.

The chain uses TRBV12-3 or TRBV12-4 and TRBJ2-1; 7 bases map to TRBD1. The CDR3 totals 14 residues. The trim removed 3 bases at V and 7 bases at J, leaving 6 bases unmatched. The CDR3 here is CASSLGTVRNEQFF. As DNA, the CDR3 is TGTGCCAGCAGTTTGGGGACAGTAAGGAATGAGCAGTTCTTC.

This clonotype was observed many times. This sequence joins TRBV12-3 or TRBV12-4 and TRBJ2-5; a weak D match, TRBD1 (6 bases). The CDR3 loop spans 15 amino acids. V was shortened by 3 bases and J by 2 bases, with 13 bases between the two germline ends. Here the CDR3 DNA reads TGTGCCAGCAGTTTGGCCGGACAGACACAAGAGACCCAGTACTTC. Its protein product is CASSLAGQTQETQYF.

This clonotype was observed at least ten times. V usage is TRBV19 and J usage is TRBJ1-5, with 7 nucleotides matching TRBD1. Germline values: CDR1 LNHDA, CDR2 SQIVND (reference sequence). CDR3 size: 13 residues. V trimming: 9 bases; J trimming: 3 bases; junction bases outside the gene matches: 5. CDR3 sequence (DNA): TGTGCCAGCACAGGGGTGCCCAATCAGCCCCAGCATTTT. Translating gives CASTGVPNQPQHF.

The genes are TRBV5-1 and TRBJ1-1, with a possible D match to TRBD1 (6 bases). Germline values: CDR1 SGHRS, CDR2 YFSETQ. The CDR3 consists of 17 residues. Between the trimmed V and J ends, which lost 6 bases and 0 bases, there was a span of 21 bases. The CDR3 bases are TGCGCCAGCATCCCAAGTCCGCGGGGGCATATGAACACTGAAGCTTTCTTT. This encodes CASIPSPRGHMNTEAFF.

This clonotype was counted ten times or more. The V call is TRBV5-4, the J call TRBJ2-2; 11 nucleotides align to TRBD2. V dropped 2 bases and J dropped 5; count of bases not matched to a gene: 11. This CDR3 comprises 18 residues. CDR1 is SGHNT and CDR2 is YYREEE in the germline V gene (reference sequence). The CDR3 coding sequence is TGTGCCAGCAGCTTCACTAGCGGGAGAGGTTTATGGACCGGGGAGCTGTTTTTT. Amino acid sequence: CASSFTSGRGLWTGELFF.

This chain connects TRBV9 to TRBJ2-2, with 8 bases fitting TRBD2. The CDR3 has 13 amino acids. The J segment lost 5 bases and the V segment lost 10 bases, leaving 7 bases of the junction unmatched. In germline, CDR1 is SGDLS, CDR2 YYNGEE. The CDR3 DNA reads TGTGCCGGGGCGGGGGGCAGAACCGGGGAGCTGTTTTTT. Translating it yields CAGAGGRTGELFF.